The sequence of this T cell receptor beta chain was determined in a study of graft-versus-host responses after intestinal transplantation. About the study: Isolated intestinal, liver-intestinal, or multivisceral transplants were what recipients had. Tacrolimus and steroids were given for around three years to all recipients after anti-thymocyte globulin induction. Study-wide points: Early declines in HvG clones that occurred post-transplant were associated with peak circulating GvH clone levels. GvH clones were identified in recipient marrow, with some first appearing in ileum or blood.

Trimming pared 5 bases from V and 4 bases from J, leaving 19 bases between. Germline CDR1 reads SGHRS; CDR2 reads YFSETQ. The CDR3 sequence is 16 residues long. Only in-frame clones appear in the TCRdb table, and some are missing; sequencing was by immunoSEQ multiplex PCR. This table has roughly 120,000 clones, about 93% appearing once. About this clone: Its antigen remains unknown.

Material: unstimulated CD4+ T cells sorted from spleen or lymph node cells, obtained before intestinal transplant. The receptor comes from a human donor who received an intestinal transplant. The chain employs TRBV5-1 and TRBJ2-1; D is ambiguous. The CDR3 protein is CASRPVSATPYNEQFF. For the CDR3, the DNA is TGCGCCAGCAGGCCGGTGTCAGCGACCCCGTACAATGAGCAGTTCTTC.